Detailed here is one T cell receptor beta chain. Antigen specificity is unknown. Germline V gives CDR1 SGDLS, CDR2 YYNGEE. Trimming stripped 0 bases from V and 5 bases from J, with 14 bases between. The length of the CDR3 is 15 residues. The data derive from a study of identical twins. A universal primer site came from template switching; cDNA carried unique molecular identifiers. Via MiXCR, TCRdb re-called the 5' RACE reads, giving one row per CDR3 protein. Among fewer than 550,000 distinct CDR3 sequences, roughly 15% were seen once, and the ten largest hold 0.44%. General study findings and limits: Abundant beta clonotypes from cord blood bore fewer insertions; memory repertoires lacked this pattern.

This sample was shared with a second study, whose subject was yellow fever vaccine responses in identical twins.

V is TRBV9 and J is TRBJ2-5; maybe TRBD2 (6 bases). The sequence derives from a woman between 18 and 29 years old in good health. The sequenced sample consisted of CD4+ T cells sorted from blood. The CDR3 spells CASSVVGGLEETQYF. DNA of the CDR3: TGTGCCAGCAGCGTAGTGGGGGGTCTAGAGGAGACCCAGTACTTC.